This T cell receptor (beta chain) was obtained from a study of cytomegalovirus exposure and HLA in healthy donors. General study points: Common viral pathogens (according to a later analysis) appeared linked to several of the most significant clusters.

On this clone itself: Its antigen is not identified.

The PCR made use of 60 Vbeta and 13 Jbeta primers. TCRdb's copy holds only in-frame clones and misses some; the assay was immunoSEQ multiplex PCR. The sample has some 130,000 clones, around 63% seen once. With 4 bases clipped from V and 2 bases from J, the junction kept 11 bases outside the gene matches. The CDR3 spans 17 residues. CDR1 and CDR2 (germline): SNHLY, FYNNEI. The V gene is TRBV2, the J gene TRBJ2-3; 8 bases fit TRBD2. The sample comprised PBMCs. The source is a human donor in good health. The CDR3 nucleotides read TGTGCCAGCAGTGTTTCGGCTAGCGGGCCTTACACAGATACGCAGTATTTT. As protein: CASSVSASGPYTDTQYF.